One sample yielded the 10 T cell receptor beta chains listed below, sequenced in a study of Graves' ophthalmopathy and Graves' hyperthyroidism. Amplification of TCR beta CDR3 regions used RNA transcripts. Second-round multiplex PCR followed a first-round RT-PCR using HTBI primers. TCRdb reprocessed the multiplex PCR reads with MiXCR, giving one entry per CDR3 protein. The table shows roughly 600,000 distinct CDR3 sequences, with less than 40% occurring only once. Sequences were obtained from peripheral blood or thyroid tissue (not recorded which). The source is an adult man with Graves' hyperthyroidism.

CDR3 DNA sequence: TGTGCCAGCAGGTCACAGGGGGATGAAGCTTTCTTT. Its translation is CASRSQGDEAFF. The chain combines TRBV10-3 with TRBJ1-1; 8 bases fit TRBD1. CDR3 size: 12 residues. Germline lookup yields CDR1 ENHRY and CDR2 SYGVKD. V trimming: 10 bases; J trimming: 7 bases; junction bases outside the gene matches: 8.

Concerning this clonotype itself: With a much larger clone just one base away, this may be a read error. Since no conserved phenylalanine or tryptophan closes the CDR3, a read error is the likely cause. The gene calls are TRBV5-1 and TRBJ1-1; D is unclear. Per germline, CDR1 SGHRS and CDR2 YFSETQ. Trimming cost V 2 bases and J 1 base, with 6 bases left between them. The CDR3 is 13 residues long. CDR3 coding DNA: TGCGCCAGCAGCTTTCAAACGAACACTGAAGCTTTCCTT. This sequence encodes CASSFQTNTEAFL.

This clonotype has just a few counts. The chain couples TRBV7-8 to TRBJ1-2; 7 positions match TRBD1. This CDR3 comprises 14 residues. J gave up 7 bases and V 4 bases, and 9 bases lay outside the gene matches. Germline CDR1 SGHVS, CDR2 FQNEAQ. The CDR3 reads CASSSVQGGGGYTF. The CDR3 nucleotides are TGTGCCAGCAGCTCAGTCCAGGGGGGCGGTGGCTACACCTTC.

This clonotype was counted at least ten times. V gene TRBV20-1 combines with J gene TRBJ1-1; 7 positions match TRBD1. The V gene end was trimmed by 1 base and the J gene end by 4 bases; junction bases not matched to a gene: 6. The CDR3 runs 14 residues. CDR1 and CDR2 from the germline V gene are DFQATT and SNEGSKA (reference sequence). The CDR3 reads CSARAGGGGTEAFF. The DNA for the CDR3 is TGCAGTGCTAGAGCAGGGGGAGGAGGCACTGAAGCTTTCTTT.

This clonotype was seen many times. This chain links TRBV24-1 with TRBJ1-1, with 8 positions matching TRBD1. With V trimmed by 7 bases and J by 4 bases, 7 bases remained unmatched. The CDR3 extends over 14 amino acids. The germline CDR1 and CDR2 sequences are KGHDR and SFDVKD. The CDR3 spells CATRDGQGGTEAFF. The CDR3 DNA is TGTGCCACCAGGGACGGACAGGGCGGCACTGAAGCTTTCTTT.

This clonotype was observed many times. The CDR3 reads CSADLTEGYGYTF. CDR3 coding DNA: TGCAGTGCTGATTTGACGGAAGGTTATGGCTACACCTTC. The rearrangement links TRBV20-1 to TRBJ1-2; D is ambiguous. The CDR3 consists of 13 residues. Trimming left V 5 bases short and J 5 bases short, with 15 bases between. Germline CDR1 reads DFQATT; CDR2 reads SNEGSKA (reference sequence).

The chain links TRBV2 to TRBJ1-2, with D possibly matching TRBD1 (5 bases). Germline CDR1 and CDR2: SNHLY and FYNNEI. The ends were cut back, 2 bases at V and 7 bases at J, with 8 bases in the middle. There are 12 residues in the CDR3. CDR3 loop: CASSETRGGYTF. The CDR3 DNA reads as TGTGCCAGCAGTGAAACGAGGGGTGGCTACACCTTC.

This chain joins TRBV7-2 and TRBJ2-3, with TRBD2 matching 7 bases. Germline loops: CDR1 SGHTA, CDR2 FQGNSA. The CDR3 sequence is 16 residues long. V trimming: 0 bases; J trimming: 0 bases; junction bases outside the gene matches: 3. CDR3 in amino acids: CASSLAGGPSTDTQYF. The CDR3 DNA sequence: TGTGCCAGCAGCTTAGCGGGAGGGCCTAGCACAGATACGCAGTATTTT. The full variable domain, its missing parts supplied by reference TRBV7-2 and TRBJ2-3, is GAGVSQSPSNKVTEKGKDVELRCDPISGHTALYWYRQSLGQGLEFLIYFQGNSAPDKSGLPSDRFSAERTGGSVSTLTIQRTQQEDSAVYLCASSLAGGPSTDTQYFGPGTRLTVL.

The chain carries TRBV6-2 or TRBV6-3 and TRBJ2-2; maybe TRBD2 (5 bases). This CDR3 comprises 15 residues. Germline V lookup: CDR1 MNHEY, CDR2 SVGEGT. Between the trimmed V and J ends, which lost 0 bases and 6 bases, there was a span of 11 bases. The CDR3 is CASSYSRVVAGELFF. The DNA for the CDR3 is TGTGCCAGCAGTTACTCGAGGGTGGTTGCCGGGGAGCTGTTTTTT.

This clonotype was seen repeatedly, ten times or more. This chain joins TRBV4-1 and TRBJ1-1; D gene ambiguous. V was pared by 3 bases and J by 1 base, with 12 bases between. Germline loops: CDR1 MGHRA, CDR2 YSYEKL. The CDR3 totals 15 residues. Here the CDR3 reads CASSQEQRSNTEAFF. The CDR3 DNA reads TGCGCCAGCAGCCAGGAACAGAGATCGAACACTGAAGCTTTCTTT.